This TCR beta chain was observed in a study of T cells after yellow fever vaccination. Study-level points and caveats: Repertoires obtained by FACS sorting could include abundant clonotypes that entered as contaminants from the bulk population. Post-booster repertoires contained most primary-vaccination clones again (96% CD4, roughly 91% CD8).

TCRdb reprocessed the 5' RACE reads via MiXCR and lists one record per CDR3 protein. This table has 360,000 or so distinct CDR3 sequences, around a tenth appearing once. In its sample, this clonotype was seen a few times. The antigen remains unidentified. Germline values: CDR1 SGHRS, CDR2 YFSETQ. Trimming left V 2 bases short and J 6 bases short, with 12 bases between. The length of the CDR3 is 14 residues. Sequenced here: PBMCs, sampled on the day of the first yellow fever vaccination. V usage is TRBV5-1 and J usage is TRBJ2-1; D might be TRBD1 or TRBD2, each matching 5 bases. The source of this sequence is a man aged 18 to 30 who received the YFV17D yellow fever vaccine. The CDR3 spells CASSLSGTSNEQFF. CDR3 in DNA: TGCGCCAGCAGCTTATCCGGGACCAGCAATGAGCAGTTCTTC.